This TCR beta chain originates from a study of shared clonotypes between healthy human individuals. Here immunoSEQ multiplex PCR was the method, and the copy in TCRdb shows in-frame clones only, minus some. Among 400,000 to 600,000 clones listed, around 96% were seen once. Whole-study results and caveats: All-four-donor shared clonotypes had higher generation probabilities than non-shared clonotypes did.

As regards this clone: Its antigen is unknown.

Trimming removed 3 bases from V and 7 bases from J; junction bases left unmatched: 2. The length of the CDR3 is 14 residues. The germline gives CDR1 SGDLS, CDR2 YYNGEE. The rearrangement uses TRBV9 and TRBJ1-6; 9 bases agree with TRBD1. The TCR originated in a woman aged 25 to 45 in good health. The sequenced sample consisted of naive CD4+ T cells sorted from blood. Subset defined: CD45RA+ positively selected. The CDR3 region is CASSGDRGNSPLHF. DNA of the CDR3: TGTGCCAGCAGCGGAGACAGGGGGAATTCACCCCTCCACTTT.